These 26 T cell receptor beta chains were sequenced from one sample in a study of blood T cell repertoires in COVID-19. This table comes from immunoSEQ multiplex PCR, and its TCRdb copy is limited to in-frame clones, with some not included. The sample has 310,000 or so clones, roughly 87% seen once. Sequenced: PBMCs or T cells enriched from blood (not recorded which). The receptor set was obtained from a woman in her twenties or thirties who had recovered from COVID-19.

The chain joins TRBV27 to TRBJ1-3; D is possibly TRBD1 (5 bases). Germline V gives CDR1 MNHEY, CDR2 SMNVEV (reference sequence). The CDR3 consists of 14 residues. V lost 3 bases, J lost 2 bases, and 8 bases lay in between. The CDR3 spells CASSFKGPGNTIYF. DNA of the CDR3: TGTGCCAGCAGTTTCAAGGGGCCTGGAAACACCATATATTTT.

The chain uses TRBV7-9 and TRBJ2-1, with 14 bases that match TRBD2. J gave up 4 bases and V 5 bases, and 1 base lay outside the gene matches. CDR1 and CDR2 from the germline V gene are SEHNR and FQNEAQ (reference sequence). CDR3 size: 15 residues. CDR3 amino acids: CASSRLAGGYNEQFF. The CDR3 DNA follows: TGTGCCAGCAGCAGACTAGCGGGGGGGTACAATGAGCAGTTCTTC.

V and J are TRBV9 and TRBJ1-1; D is undetermined. The CDR3 loop spans 14 amino acids. V gave up 0 bases and J gave up 6 bases, with 12 bases separating them. Germline CDR1 reads SGDLS; CDR2 reads YYNGEE. CDR3: CASSVASPGAEAFF. CDR3 bases: TGTGCCAGCAGCGTAGCTTCCCCCGGGGCTGAAGCTTTCTTT.

The V call is TRBV10-2, the J call TRBJ1-5; 8 bases are a match to TRBD1. The CDR3 sequence is 15 residues long. V gave up 6 bases and J gave up 4 bases; unmatched junction bases: 8. Germline V gene data show CDR1 as WSHSY and CDR2 as SAAADI. CDR3 DNA: TGCGCCAGCAGCCCCGGGACAGGAGGGAATCAGCCCCAGCATTTT. It encodes CASSPGTGGNQPQHF.

The V call is TRBV5-5, the J call TRBJ2-3, with 14 bases aligning to TRBD2. The trim removed 1 base at V and 0 bases at J, leaving 7 bases unmatched. The CDR3 loop spans 19 amino acids. Germline V gene data show CDR1 as SGHKS and CDR2 as YYEKEE (reference sequence). The CDR3 DNA is TGTGCCAGCAGCTTGAGACTAGCGGGGGGGCCCATAAGCACAGATACGCAGTATTTT. This codes for CASSLRLAGGPISTDTQYF.

The chain combines TRBV7-3 with TRBJ2-2; no reliable D call. CDR1 SGHTA and CDR2 FQGTGA come from the germline V gene. V lost 0 bases and J lost 4, with 12 bases in between. The CDR3 is made up of 16 amino acids. The CDR3 coding sequence is TGTGCCAGCAGCTTAACGTCCTCGGCAGGCACCGGGGAGCTGTTTTTT. This gives the protein CASSLTSSAGTGELFF.

V gene TRBV2 combines with J gene TRBJ2-5; D unclear. The germline gives CDR1 SNHLY, CDR2 FYNNEI. The CDR3 contains 13 residues. The germline V and J ends were trimmed by 7 bases and 4 bases, with 13 bases remaining between them. The CDR3 loop is CASTAVAPETQYF. Written as DNA, the CDR3 is TGTGCCAGCACCGCAGTAGCCCCAGAGACCCAGTACTTC.

The CDR3 reads CASSLAGGGRKTQYF. The CDR3 DNA sequence: TGCGCCAGCAGCTTGGCCGGCGGGGGGAGGAAGACCCAGTACTTC. The J gene is TRBJ2-5, the V gene TRBV5-1; 8 bases line up with TRBD2. The CDR3 contains 15 residues. Germline V lookup: CDR1 SGHRS, CDR2 YFSETQ. Unmatched junction bases numbered 7, after V lost 0 bases and J lost 6 bases.

This clone was observed a handful of times. This chain uses TRBV5-1 with TRBJ1-4; D not certain. Germline CDR1 SGHRS, CDR2 YFSETQ. This CDR3 is built from 14 residues. Trimming left V 4 bases short and J 8 bases short, with 15 bases between. The CDR3 DNA is TGCGCCAGCAGCCCGGTGGGTTCCGGGGAAAAACTGTTTTTT. The encoded protein is CASSPVGSGEKLFF.

The table lists this clone with a count of one. This chain connects TRBV2 to TRBJ2-2; no firm D call. This CDR3 contains 14 residues. Trimming pared 8 bases from V and 1 base from J, leaving 11 bases between. The germline CDR1 and CDR2 sequences are SNHLY and FYNNEI. Here the CDR3 DNA reads TGTGCCAGCCGCGGCGGAGAGAACACCGGGGAGCTGTTTTTT. Its translation is CASRGGENTGELFF.

This rearrangement joins TRBV6-5 to TRBJ1-5; no firm D call. The CDR3 loop spans 11 amino acids. The V end lost 7 bases, the J end lost 5 bases, and 6 bases lay between the germline ends. The V gene's germline CDR1 is MNHEY and CDR2 SVGAGI. DNA for the CDR3: TGTGCCAGCAAGGAGTATCAGCCCCAGCATTTT. It is translated as CASKEYQPQHF.

This chain links TRBV19 with TRBJ1-2, with 7 bases identical to TRBD1. Looked up from germline, CDR1 is LNHDA and CDR2 is SQIVND (reference sequence). V lost 4 bases and J lost 4; bases outside the gene matches: 6. This CDR3 contains 14 residues. This chain's CDR3 is CASSKDRDGYGYTF. The CDR3 DNA reads TGTGCCAGTAGTAAAGACAGGGATGGCTATGGCTACACCTTC.

The J gene is TRBJ2-7, the V gene TRBV12-3 or TRBV12-4; perhaps TRBD1 as D (5 bases). The CDR3 is 13 amino acids. Trimming cost V 5 bases and J 3 bases, with 11 bases left between them. CDR3 loop: CASSAWGIYEQYF. The CDR3 bases are TGTGCCAGCAGTGCCTGGGGCATCTACGAGCAGTACTTC.

V gene TRBV10-3 combines with J gene TRBJ2-3, with TRBD1 matching over 9 bases. With 3 bases clipped from V and 3 bases from J, the junction kept 1 base outside the gene matches. Germline V gene lookup returns CDR1 ENHRY and CDR2 SYGVKD. The CDR3 sequence is 14 residues long. The CDR3 sequence: CAISEGTGTDTQYF. Written as DNA, the CDR3 is TGTGCCATCAGTGAAGGGACAGGGACAGATACGCAGTATTTT.

This sequence joins TRBV7-3 and TRBJ2-2; the match to TRBD1 covers 7 bases. The CDR3 totals 15 residues. The J segment lost 5 bases and the V segment lost 2 bases, leaving 5 bases of the junction unmatched. Looked up from germline, CDR1 is SGHTA and CDR2 is FQGTGA. The CDR3 reads CASSLRQGDTGELFF. Here the CDR3 DNA reads TGTGCCAGCAGCTTACGCCAGGGGGATACCGGGGAGCTGTTTTTT.

This clone was detected a few times. The chain has TRBV18 and TRBJ2-7, with D possibly TRBD1 on 6 matching bases. The CDR3 covers 17 residues. CDR1 is KGHSH and CDR2 is LQKENI in the germline V gene. The ends were cut back, 1 base at V and 0 bases at J, with 16 bases in the middle. The CDR3 nucleotides are TGTGCCAGCTCACCACTGCCAGGGGCCGACAGCTCCTACGAGCAGTACTTC. This encodes CASSPLPGADSSYEQYF.

This clone was seen once. The CDR3 DNA follows: TGTGCCAGCAGCCCGGACAGGGGTGTGGGCAATCAGCCCCAGCATTTT. Protein product: CASSPDRGVGNQPQHF. The chain uses TRBV28 and TRBJ1-5, with 9 bases aligning to TRBD1. The CDR3 totals 16 residues. Trimming cost V 6 bases and J 2 bases; bases outside gene matches: 8. Germline CDR1 MDHEN, CDR2 SYDVKM. The full variable domain, rest sourced from reference TRBV28 and TRBJ1-5, is DVKVTQSSRYLVKRTGEKVFLECVQDMDHENMFWYRQDPGLGLRLIYFSYDVKMKEKGDIPEGYSVSREKKERFSLILESASTNQTSMYLCASSPDRGVGNQPQHFGDGTRLSIL.

CDR3 region: CASSLASRGSTEAFF. CDR3 sequence (DNA): TGTGCCAGCAGCTTAGCCAGCAGGGGTTCCACTGAAGCTTTCTTT. The chain uses TRBV11-2 and TRBJ1-1, with D perhaps matching TRBD1 (6 bases). The CDR3 length is 15 residues. Trimming removed 1 base from V and 4 bases from J, with 13 bases in between. Germline values: CDR1 SGHAT, CDR2 FQNNGV.

The genes are TRBV9 and TRBJ2-7, with D maybe TRBD1 (5 bases). Trimming removed 0 bases at V and 3 bases at J, with 10 bases between. From germline, CDR1 is SGDLS and CDR2 YYNGEE. CDR3 length: 14 residues. DNA for the CDR3: TGTGCCAGCAGCGTAGGGTCAGGGCACTACGAGCAGTACTTC. Amino acid sequence: CASSVGSGHYEQYF.

V usage is TRBV21-1 and J usage is TRBJ2-7; the table names TRBD1, a call not compared with the DNA. TRBV21-1 is a listed pseudogene. CDR3 length: 16 amino acids. This chain's CDR3 is CASRRNVTGASYEQYF. The CDR3 region has the DNA TGTGCCAGCCGCAGGAACGTCACAGGGGCTTCCTACGAGCAGTACTTC.

V usage is TRBV19 and J usage is TRBJ1-1; 7 nucleotides line up with TRBD1. The V segment lost 5 bases and the J segment 10 bases; nucleotides outside the gene matches: 16. The CDR3 runs 15 residues. Germline V gene lookup returns CDR1 LNHDA and CDR2 SQIVND (reference sequence). CDR3 in DNA: TGTGCCAGTAGTTCCCAGATCTGGGACAGCAACGGAGCTTTCTTT. Protein sequence: CASSSQIWDSNGAFF.

The chain carries TRBV6-4 and TRBJ1-1, with D possibly TRBD1 on 6 matching bases. The germline gives CDR1 MRHNA, CDR2 SNTAGT. The length of the CDR3 is 14 residues. Deletions cut 6 bases from V and 1 base from J, with 12 bases between. For the CDR3, the DNA is TGTGCCAGCAGGGCAGGGGAAACGAACACTGAAGCTTTCTTT. Its protein is CASRAGETNTEAFF.

This chain connects TRBV5-1 to TRBJ1-2; maybe TRBD1 (5 bases). V was trimmed by 0 bases and J by 4 bases, leaving 10 bases between them. The CDR3 runs 14 residues. The germline CDR1 and CDR2 sequences are SGHRS and YFSETQ. CDR3 sequence: CASSLGGPGYGYTF. CDR3 coding DNA: TGCGCCAGCAGCTTGGGGGGCCCGGGCTATGGCTACACCTTC.

The chain joins TRBV19 to TRBJ2-2; perhaps TRBD2 as D (6 bases). The V gene's germline CDR1 is LNHDA and CDR2 SQIVND (reference sequence). This CDR3 spans 15 amino acids. V was trimmed by 6 bases and J by 5 bases, leaving 16 bases between them. This CDR3 is CASSPTGVGTGELFF. In nucleotides, the CDR3 is TGTGCCAGTAGCCCCACGGGGGTAGGGACCGGGGAGCTGTTTTTT.

V is TRBV21-1 and J is TRBJ2-3; whether TRBD2, the table's D call, matches the DNA was not checked. TRBV21-1 constitutes a pseudogene. This CDR3 has 18 residues. The CDR3 region is CASSKEPSGDSSTDTQYF. CDR3 nucleotides: TGTGCCAGCAGCAAAGAGCCTAGCGGGGACTCTAGCACAGATACGCAGTATTTT.

The rearrangement links TRBV18 to TRBJ1-2; 11 bases map to TRBD1. Looked up from germline, CDR1 is KGHSH and CDR2 is LQKENI. With 4 bases clipped from V and 3 bases from J, the junction kept 7 bases outside the gene matches. This CDR3 spans 16 amino acids. CDR3 sequence (DNA): TGTGCCAGCTCACAGGACAGGGGGCTAAGATACTATGGCTACACCTTC. It yields the protein CASSQDRGLRYYGYTF.